A single T cell receptor beta chain is shown here with its context. Its antigen is unknown. Cells that had been cultured for less than eleven days were the source of isolated CD4+ T cells. The person had a PCR-confirmed SARS-CoV-2 infection during March to December 2020. All participants had two doses of either the BNT162b2 or mRNA-1273 vaccine. Sequenced by immunoSEQ multiplex PCR; TCRdb stores in-frame clones only, minus some. The sample holds tens of thousands of clones, over 60% seen once. The data originate from a study of vaccination effects on CD4 cells after COVID-19. J gave up 4 bases and V 7 bases, and 16 bases lay outside the gene matches. Germline CDR1 is SGHNT and CDR2 is YYREEE (reference sequence). This CDR3 has 16 amino acids.

The sequence derives from a human donor who had a prior SARS-CoV-2 infection. Sequencing was performed on CD4+ T cells from PBMCs cultured without peptide, taken after COVID-19 vaccination. V usage is TRBV5-4 and J usage is TRBJ1-1; 7 bases map to TRBD1. The CDR3 loop reads CASSRAGGIGSTEAFF. CDR3 DNA sequence: TGTGCCAGCTCACGAGCAGGGGGGATCGGGAGCACTGAAGCTTTCTTT.